This record concerns one T cell receptor (beta chain) sequence. The antigen is undetermined. This sample is drawn from a study of cytomegalovirus exposure and HLA in healthy donors. General study findings and limits: An analysis done earlier found most TCR beta V segments productive about 87% or about 30% of the time.

Amplification used 60 Vbeta primers and 13 Jbeta primers. The data were produced by immunoSEQ multiplex PCR, yet TCRdb's version contains in-frame clones alone and is incomplete. The table shows some 200,000 clones, with 82% occurring only once. This CDR3 comprises 18 residues. J was trimmed by 10 bases and V by 6 bases; bases with no gene match: 23. The V gene's germline CDR1 is MDHEN and CDR2 SYDVKM. The chain links TRBV28 to TRBJ2-1; 8 bases match TRBD1. The receptor comes from a woman under 30 in good health and CMV-seronegative. The specimen was PBMCs. The CDR3 DNA sequence: TGTGCCAGCAGGAGACAGGGGAAAGTCCCAGCGGTCACCCGGGAGCAGTTCTTC. It encodes CASRRQGKVPAVTREQFF.